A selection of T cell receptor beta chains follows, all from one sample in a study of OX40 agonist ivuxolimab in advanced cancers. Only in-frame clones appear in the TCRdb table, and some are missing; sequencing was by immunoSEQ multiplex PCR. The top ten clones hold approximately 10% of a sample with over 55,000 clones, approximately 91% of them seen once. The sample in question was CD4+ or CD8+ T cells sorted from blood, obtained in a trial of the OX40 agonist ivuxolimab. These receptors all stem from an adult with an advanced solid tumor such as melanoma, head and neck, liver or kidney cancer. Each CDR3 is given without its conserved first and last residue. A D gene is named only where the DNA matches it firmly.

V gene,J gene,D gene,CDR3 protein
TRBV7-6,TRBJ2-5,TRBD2,ASRRGAGNQETQY
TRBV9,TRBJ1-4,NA,ASSVGGVTNEKLF
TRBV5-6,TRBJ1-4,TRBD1,ASSLGQGLGKLF
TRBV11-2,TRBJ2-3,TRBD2,ASSLTSGGPTDTQY
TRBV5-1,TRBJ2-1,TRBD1,ASSPPWTGVDNEQF
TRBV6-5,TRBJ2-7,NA,ASSYSKGEQY
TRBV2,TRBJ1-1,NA,ASINRDMNTEAF
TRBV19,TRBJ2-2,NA,ASSMFAGKNTGELF
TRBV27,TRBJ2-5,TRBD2,ASSLLGLGQETQY
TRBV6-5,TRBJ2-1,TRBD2,ASSYPSGGNEQF
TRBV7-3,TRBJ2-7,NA,ASASYGPGYEQY
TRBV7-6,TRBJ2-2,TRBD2,ASSPRTSGVTGELF
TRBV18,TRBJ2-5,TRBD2,ASSPGTSLETQY
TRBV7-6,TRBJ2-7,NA,ASSLAEAGSSYEQY
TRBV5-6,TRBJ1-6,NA,ASSLSNSPLH
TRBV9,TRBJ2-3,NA,ASSVGTDTQY
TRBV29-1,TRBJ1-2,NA,SVVALDYGYT
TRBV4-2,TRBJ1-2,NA,ASSQAGVYT
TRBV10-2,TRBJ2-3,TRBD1,ASMGQGADTQY
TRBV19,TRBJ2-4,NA,ASSIQTAKNIQY
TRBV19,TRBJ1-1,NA,ASSYTANTEAF
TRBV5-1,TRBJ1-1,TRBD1,ASSSGQGAMYTEAF
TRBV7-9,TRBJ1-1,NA,ASSLEIGHFNTEAF
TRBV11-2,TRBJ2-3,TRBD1,ASSLDPGGSSDTQY
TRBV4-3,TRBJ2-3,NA,ASSQDPTGPGLTDTQY
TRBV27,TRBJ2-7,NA,ASSFGGGGYEQY
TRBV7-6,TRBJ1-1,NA,ASSPGGGDTEAF
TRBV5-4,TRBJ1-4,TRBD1,ASSSGTEYEKLF
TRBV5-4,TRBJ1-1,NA,ASSQDGTEAF
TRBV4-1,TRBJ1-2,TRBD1,ASSQVGQDHNYGYT
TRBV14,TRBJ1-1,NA,ASSQEPAGYGFGAEAF